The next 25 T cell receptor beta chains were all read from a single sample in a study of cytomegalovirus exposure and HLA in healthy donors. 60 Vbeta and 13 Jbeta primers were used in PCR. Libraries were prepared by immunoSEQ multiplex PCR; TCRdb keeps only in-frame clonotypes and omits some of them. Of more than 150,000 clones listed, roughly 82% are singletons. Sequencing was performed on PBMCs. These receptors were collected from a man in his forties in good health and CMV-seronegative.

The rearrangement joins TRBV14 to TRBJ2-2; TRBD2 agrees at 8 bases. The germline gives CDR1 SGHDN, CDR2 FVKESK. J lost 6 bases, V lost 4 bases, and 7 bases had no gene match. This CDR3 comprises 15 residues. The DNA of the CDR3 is TGTGCCAGCAGCCTGAGGACTAGCTGGCCCGGGGAGCTGTTTTTT. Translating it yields CASSLRTSWPGELFF. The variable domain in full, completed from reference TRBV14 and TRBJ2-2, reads EAGVTQFPSHSVIEKGQTVTLRCDPISGHDNLYWYRRVMGKEIKFLLHFVKESKQDESGMPNNRFLAERTGGTYSTLKVQPAELEDSGVYFCASSLRTSWPGELFFGEGSRLTVL.

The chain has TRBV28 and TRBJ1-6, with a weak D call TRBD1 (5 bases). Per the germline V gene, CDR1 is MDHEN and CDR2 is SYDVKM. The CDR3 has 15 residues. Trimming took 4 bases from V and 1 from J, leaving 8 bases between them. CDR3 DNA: TGTGCCAGCAGTTCCCACAGGTCCTATAATTCACCCCTCCACTTT. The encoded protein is CASSSHRSYNSPLHF. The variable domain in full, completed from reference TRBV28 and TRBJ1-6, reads DVKVTQSSRYLVKRTGEKVFLECVQDMDHENMFWYRQDPGLGLRLIYFSYDVKMKEKGDIPEGYSVSREKKERFSLILESASTNQTSMYLCASSSHRSYNSPLHFGNGTRLTVT.

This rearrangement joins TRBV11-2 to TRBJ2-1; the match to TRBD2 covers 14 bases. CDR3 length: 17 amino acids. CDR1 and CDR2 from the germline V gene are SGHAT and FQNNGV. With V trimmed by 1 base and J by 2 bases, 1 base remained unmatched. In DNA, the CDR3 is TGTGCCAGCAGCTTAGGGACTAGCGGGGGGCCCTACAATGAGCAGTTCTTC. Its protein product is CASSLGTSGGPYNEQFF.

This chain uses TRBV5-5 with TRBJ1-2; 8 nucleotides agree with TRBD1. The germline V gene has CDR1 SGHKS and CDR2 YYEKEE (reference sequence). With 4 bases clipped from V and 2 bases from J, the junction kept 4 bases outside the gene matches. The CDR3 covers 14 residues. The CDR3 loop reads CASSTRTGNYGYTF. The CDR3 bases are TGTGCCAGCAGCACACGGACAGGGAACTATGGCTACACCTTC.

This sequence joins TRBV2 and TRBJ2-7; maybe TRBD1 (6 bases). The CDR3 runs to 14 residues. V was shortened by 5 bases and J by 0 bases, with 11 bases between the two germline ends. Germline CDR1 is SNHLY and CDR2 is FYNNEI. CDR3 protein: CASSQGSLSYEQYF. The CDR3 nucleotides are TGTGCCAGCAGTCAGGGGTCCCTCTCCTACGAGCAGTACTTC.

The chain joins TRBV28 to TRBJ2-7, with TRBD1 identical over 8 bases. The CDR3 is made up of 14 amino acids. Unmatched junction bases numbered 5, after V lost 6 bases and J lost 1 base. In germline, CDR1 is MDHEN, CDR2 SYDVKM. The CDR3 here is CASRIQGGSYEQYF. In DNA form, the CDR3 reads TGTGCCAGCAGGATACAGGGGGGTTCCTACGAGCAGTACTTC. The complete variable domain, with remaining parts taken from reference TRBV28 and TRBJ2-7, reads DVKVTQSSRYLVKRTGEKVFLECVQDMDHENMFWYRQDPGLGLRLIYFSYDVKMKEKGDIPEGYSVSREKKERFSLILESASTNQTSMYLCASRIQGGSYEQYFGPGTRLTVT.

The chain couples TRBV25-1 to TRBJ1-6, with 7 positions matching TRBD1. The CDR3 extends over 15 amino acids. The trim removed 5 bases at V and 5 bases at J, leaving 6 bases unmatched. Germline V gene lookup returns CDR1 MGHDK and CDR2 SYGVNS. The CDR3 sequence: CASSPPGQNNSPLHF. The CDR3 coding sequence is TGTGCCAGCAGTCCCCCGGGACAGAATAATTCACCCCTCCACTTT.

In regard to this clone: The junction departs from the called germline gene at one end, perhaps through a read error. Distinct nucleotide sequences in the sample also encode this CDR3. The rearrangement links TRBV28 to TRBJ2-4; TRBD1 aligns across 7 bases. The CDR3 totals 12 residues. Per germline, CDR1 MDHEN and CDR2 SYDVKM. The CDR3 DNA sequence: TGTGCCAGCAGTTCAGGGGGAAACATTCAGTACTTT. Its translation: CASSSGGNIQYF. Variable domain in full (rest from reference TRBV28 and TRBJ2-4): DVKVTQSSRYLVKRTGEKVFLECVQDMDHENMFWYRQDPGLGLRLIYFSYDVKMKEKGDIPEGYSVSREKKERFSLILESASTNQTSMYLCASSSGGNIQYFGAGTRLSVL.

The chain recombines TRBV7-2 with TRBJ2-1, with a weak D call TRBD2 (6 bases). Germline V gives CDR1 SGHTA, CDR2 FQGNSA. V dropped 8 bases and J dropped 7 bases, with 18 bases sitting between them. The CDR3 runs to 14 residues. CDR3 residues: CASVFQTGVNEQFF. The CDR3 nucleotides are TGTGCCAGCGTCTTTCAAACGGGGGTTAATGAGCAGTTCTTC.

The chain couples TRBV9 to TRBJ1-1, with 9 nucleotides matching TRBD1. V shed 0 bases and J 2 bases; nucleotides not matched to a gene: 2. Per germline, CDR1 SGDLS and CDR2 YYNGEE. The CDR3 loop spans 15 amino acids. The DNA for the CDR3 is TGTGCCAGCAGCGTAGTGGGACAGGGAAACACTGAAGCTTTCTTT. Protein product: CASSVVGQGNTEAFF.

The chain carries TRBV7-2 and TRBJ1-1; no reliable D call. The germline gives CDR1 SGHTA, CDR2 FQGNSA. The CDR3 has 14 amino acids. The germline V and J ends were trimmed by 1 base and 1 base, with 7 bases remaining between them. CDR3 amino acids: CASSLGRENTEAFF. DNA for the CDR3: TGTGCCAGCAGCTTAGGGCGGGAGAACACTGAAGCTTTCTTT. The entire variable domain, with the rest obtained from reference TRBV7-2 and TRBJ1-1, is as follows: GAGVSQSPSNKVTEKGKDVELRCDPISGHTALYWYRQSLGQGLEFLIYFQGNSAPDKSGLPSDRFSAERTGGSVSTLTIQRTQQEDSAVYLCASSLGRENTEAFFGQGTRLTVV.

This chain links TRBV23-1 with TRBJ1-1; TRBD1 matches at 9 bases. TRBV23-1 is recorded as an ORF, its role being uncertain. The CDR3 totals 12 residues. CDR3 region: CEGGQGTPEAFF. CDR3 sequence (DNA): TGCGAGGGGGGACAGGGAACCCCTGAAGCTTTCTTT.

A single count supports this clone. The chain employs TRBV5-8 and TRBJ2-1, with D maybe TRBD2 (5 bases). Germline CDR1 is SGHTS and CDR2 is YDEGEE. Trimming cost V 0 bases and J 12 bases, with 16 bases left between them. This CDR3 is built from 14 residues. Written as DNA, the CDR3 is TGTGCCAGCAGCTTGGTGGCTGGGGTCGAGGGGCAGTTCTTC. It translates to CASSLVAGVEGQFF.

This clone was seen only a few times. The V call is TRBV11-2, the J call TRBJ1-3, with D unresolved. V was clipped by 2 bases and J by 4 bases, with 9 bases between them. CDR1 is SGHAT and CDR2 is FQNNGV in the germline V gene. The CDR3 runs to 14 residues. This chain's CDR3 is CASSLRRGGNTIYF. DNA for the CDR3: TGTGCCAGCAGCTTAAGGAGAGGGGGAAACACCATATATTTT.

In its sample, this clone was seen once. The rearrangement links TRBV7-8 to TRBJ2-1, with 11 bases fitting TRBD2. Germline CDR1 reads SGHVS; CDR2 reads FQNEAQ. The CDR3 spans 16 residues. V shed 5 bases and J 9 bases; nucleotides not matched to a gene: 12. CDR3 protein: CASSPLGTSGRSEQFF. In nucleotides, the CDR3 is TGTGCCAGCAGCCCCCTAGGGACTAGCGGTCGATCTGAGCAGTTCTTC.

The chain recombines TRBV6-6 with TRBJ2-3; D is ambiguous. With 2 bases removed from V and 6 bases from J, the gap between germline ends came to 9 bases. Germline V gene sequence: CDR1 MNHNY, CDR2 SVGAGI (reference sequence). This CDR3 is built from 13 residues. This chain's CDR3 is CASSYRPRDTQYF. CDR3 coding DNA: TGTGCCAGCAGTTACCGCCCCCGGGATACGCAGTATTTT.

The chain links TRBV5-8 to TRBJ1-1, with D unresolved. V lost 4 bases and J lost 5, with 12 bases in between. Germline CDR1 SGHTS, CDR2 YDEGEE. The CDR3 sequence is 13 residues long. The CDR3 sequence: CASSLIFGTEAFF. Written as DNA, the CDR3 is TGTGCCAGCAGCCTAATATTTGGTACTGAAGCTTTCTTT.

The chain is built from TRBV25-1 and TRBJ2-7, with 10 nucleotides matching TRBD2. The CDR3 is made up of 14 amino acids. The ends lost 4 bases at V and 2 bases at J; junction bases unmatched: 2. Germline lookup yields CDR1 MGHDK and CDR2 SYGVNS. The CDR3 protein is CASSVLAGAYEQYF. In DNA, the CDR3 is TGTGCCAGCAGTGTCCTAGCGGGGGCCTACGAGCAGTACTTC.

This CDR3 is CASSKGLRAKNYGYTF. The CDR3 coding sequence is TGTGCCAGCAGCAAGGGTCTCAGGGCGAAGAACTATGGCTACACCTTC. This chain joins TRBV21-1 and TRBJ1-2; no DNA check was done on the table's D call, TRBD1. TRBV21-1 is described as a pseudogene. The length of the CDR3 is 16 residues.

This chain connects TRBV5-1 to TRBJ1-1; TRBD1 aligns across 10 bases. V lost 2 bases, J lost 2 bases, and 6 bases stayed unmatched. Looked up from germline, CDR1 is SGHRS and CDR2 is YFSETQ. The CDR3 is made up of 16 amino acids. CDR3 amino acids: CASSFGGQGSNTEAFF. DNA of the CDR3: TGCGCCAGCAGCTTTGGGGGACAGGGGTCAAACACTGAAGCTTTCTTT.

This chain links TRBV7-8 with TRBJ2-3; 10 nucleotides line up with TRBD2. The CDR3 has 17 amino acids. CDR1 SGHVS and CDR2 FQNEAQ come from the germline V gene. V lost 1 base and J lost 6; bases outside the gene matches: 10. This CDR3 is CASSLGTSGTPWDTQYF. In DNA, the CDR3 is TGTGCCAGCAGCTTAGGAACTAGCGGGACACCTTGGGATACGCAGTATTTT.

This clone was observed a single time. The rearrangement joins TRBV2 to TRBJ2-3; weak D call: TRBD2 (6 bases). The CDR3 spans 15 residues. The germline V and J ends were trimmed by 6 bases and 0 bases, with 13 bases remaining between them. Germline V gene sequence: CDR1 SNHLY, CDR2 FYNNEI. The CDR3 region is CASSLYSGSTDTQYF. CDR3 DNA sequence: TGTGCCAGCAGCTTATATAGCGGTAGCACAGATACGCAGTATTTT.

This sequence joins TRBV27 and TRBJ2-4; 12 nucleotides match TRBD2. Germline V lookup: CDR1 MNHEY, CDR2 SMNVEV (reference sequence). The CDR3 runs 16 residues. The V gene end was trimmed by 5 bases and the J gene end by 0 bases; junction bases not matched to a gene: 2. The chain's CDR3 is CASSAGLAGAKNIQYF. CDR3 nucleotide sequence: TGTGCCAGCAGTGCGGGACTAGCGGGAGCCAAAAACATTCAGTACTTC.

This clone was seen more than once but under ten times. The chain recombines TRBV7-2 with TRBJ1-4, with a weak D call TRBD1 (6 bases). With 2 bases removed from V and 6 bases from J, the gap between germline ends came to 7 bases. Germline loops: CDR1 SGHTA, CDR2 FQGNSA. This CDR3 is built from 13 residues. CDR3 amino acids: CASSLQGYEKLFF. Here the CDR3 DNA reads TGTGCCAGCAGCTTACAGGGGTATGAAAAACTGTTTTTT.

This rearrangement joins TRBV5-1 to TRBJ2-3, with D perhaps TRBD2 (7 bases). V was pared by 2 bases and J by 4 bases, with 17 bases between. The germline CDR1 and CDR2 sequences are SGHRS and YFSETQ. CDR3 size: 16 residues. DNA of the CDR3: TGCGCCAGCAGCTTTTTGATAGGGGGGGCGGCAGATACGCAGTATTTT. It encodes CASSFLIGGAADTQYF. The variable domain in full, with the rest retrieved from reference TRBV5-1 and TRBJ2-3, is KAGVTQTPRYLIKTRGQQVTLSCSPISGHRSVSWYQQTPGQGLQFLFEYFSETQRNKGNFPGRFSGRQFSNSRSEMNVSTLELGDSALYLCASSFLIGGAADTQYFGPGTRLTVL.